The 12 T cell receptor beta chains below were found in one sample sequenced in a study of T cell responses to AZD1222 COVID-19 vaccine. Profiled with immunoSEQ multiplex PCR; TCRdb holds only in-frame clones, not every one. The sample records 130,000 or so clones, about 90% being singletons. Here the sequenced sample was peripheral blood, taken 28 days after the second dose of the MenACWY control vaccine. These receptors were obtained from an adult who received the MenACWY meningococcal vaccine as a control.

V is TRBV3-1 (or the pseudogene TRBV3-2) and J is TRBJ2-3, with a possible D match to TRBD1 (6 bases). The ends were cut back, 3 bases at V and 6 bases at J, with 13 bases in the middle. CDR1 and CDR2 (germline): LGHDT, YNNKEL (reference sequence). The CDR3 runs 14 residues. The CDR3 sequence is CASSQMGAWDTQYF. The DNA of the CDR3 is TGTGCCAGCAGCCAGATGGGGGCATGGGATACGCAGTATTTT.

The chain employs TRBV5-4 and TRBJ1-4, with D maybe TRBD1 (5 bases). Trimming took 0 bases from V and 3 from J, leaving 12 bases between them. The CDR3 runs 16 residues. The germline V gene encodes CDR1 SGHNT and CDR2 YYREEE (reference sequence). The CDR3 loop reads CASSLVTTGANEKLFF. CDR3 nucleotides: TGTGCCAGCAGCTTGGTTACGACGGGGGCTAATGAAAAACTGTTTTTT.

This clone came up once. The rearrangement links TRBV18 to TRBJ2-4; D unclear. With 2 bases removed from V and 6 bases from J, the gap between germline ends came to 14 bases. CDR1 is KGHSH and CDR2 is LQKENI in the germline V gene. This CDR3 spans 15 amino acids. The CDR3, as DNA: TGTGCCAGCTCACCATTAGAGGTGTATGGAAACATTCAGTACTTC. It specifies CASSPLEVYGNIQYF.

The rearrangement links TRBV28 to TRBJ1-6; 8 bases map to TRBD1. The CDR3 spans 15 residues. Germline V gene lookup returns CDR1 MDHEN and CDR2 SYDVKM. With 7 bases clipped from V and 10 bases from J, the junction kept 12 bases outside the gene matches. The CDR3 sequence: CASTHRDRTPSPLHF. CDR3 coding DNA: TGTGCCAGCACCCACCGGGACAGGACTCCCTCACCCCTCCACTTT.

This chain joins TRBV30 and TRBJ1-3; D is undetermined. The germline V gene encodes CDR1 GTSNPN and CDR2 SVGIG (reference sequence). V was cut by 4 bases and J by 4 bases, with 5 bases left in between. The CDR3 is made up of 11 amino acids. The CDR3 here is CAWMGGNTIYF. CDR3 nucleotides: TGTGCCTGGATGGGGGGAAACACCATATATTTT.

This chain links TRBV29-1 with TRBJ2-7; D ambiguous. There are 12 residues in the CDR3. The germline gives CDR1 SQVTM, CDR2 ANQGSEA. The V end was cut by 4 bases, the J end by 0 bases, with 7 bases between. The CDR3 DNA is TGCAGCGTTGGCGGAAGCTCCTACGAGCAGTACTTC. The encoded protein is CSVGGSSYEQYF.

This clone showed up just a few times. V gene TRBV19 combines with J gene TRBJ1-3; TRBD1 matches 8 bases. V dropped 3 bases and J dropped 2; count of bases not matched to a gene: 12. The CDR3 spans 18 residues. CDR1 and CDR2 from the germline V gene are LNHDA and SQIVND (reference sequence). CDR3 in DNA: TGTGCCAGTAGTATGTCCCCCCTAACAGGGGGAGCTGGAAACACCATATATTTT. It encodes CASSMSPLTGGAGNTIYF.

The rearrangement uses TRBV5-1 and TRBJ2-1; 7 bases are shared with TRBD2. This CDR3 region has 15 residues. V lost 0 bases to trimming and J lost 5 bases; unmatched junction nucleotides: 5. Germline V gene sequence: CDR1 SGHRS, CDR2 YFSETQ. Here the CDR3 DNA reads TGCGCCAGCAGCTTGGCGACTAGCTTAGACAATGAGCAGTTCTTC. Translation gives CASSLATSLDNEQFF.

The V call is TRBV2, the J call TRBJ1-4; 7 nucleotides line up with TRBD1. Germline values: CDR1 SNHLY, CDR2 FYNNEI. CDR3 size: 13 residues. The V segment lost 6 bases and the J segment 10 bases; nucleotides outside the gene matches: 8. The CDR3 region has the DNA TGTGCCAGCAGCAAAGACACAGGGGTAAAACTGTTTTTT. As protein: CASSKDTGVKLFF. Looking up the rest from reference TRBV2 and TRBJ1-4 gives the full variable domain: EPEVTQTPSHQVTQMGQEVILRCVPISNHLYFYWYRQILGQKVEFLVSFYNNEISEKSEIFDDQFSVERPDGSNFTLKIRSTKLEDSAMYFCASSKDTGVKLFFGSGTQLSVL.

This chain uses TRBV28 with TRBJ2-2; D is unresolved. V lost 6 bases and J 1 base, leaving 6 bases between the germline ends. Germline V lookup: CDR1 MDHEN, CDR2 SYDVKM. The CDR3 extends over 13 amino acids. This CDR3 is CASRTENTGELFF. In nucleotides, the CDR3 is TGTGCCAGCAGAACTGAGAACACCGGGGAGCTGTTTTTT.

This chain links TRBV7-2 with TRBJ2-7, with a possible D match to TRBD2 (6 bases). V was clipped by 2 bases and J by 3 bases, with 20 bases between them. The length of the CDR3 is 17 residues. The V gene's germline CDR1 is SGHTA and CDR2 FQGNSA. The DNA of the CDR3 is TGTGCCAGCAGCTTACCCCTTTCACGGGGACTGATCTACGAGCAGTACTTC. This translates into CASSLPLSRGLIYEQYF.

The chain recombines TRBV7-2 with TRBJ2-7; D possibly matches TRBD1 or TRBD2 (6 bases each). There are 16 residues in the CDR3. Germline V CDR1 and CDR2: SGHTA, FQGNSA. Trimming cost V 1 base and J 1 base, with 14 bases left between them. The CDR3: CASSLEAGQSSYEQYF. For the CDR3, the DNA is TGTGCCAGCAGCTTAGAGGCGGGACAATCTTCCTACGAGCAGTACTTC. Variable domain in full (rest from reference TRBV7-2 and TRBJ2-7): GAGVSQSPSNKVTEKGKDVELRCDPISGHTALYWYRQSLGQGLEFLIYFQGNSAPDKSGLPSDRFSAERTGGSVSTLTIQRTQQEDSAVYLCASSLEAGQSSYEQYFGPGTRLTVT.